This passage covers 20 T cell receptor beta chains from one sample sequenced in a study of control samples from healthy donors and cancer patients. Sequencing used immunoSEQ multiplex PCR; TCRdb keeps in-frame clones, though not all of them. The sample lists 90,000 to 100,000 clones; 79% were seen once. Sequenced material: blood. These receptors were collected from a woman aged 30 to 39 in good health.

This clone showed up just once. The rearrangement uses TRBV27 and TRBJ1-1; 9 bases fit TRBD1. CDR1 and CDR2 (germline): MNHEY, SMNVEV (reference sequence). This CDR3 is 13 amino acids long. After removal of 6 bases from V and 4 bases from J, the junction contained 3 bases not matched to a gene. CDR3 protein: CASSLTGGTEAFF. The CDR3 DNA follows: TGTGCCAGCAGCCTGACAGGGGGCACTGAAGCTTTCTTT.

This chain connects TRBV18 to TRBJ1-1; D might be TRBD1 (6 bases). Germline V gene lookup returns CDR1 KGHSH and CDR2 LQKENI. The CDR3 has 17 residues. The V end lost 3 bases, the J end lost 0 bases, and 17 bases lay between the germline ends. CDR3 residues: CASSPGGRESMNTEAFF. The CDR3 DNA reads as TGTGCCAGCTCACCTGGGGGGCGGGAGTCAATGAACACTGAAGCTTTCTTT.

The gene calls are TRBV7-6 and TRBJ1-6; the match to TRBD1 covers 7 bases. The V gene end was trimmed by 5 bases and the J gene end by 6 bases; junction bases not matched to a gene: 4. The CDR3 covers 14 residues. Germline V gene sequence: CDR1 SGHVS, CDR2 FNYEAQ. Here the CDR3 reads CASSVGQVNSPLHF. The DNA of the CDR3 is TGTGCCAGCAGCGTAGGACAGGTTAATTCACCCCTCCACTTT.

This clone came up once. The V call is TRBV11-2, the J call TRBJ1-1, with 7 positions matching TRBD1. The CDR3 is made up of 13 amino acids. Trimming took 2 bases from V and 4 from J; bases not matched to a gene: 1. Germline V gene data show CDR1 as SGHAT and CDR2 as FQNNGV. The CDR3 sequence is CASSLRQGTEAFF. As DNA, the CDR3 is TGTGCCAGCAGCTTAAGACAGGGCACTGAAGCTTTCTTT.

This chain joins TRBV5-4 and TRBJ1-2, with D maybe TRBD1 (6 bases). The CDR3 sequence is 13 residues long. The V gene lost 4 bases and the J gene lost 4 bases, with 11 bases spanning the gap. Germline V gene lookup returns CDR1 SGHNT and CDR2 YYREEE (reference sequence). The CDR3 here is CASSPDRGYGYTF. CDR3 sequence (DNA): TGTGCCAGCAGCCCGGACAGAGGCTATGGCTACACCTTC.

In its sample, this clone was seen a few times. The chain has TRBV30 and TRBJ2-5; 8 positions match TRBD1. There are 12 residues in the CDR3. J gave up 5 bases and V 2 bases, and 1 base lay outside the gene matches. Germline V gives CDR1 GTSNPN, CDR2 SVGIG (reference sequence). CDR3 nucleotides: TGTGCCTGGAGTCAGGGGGCCGAGACCCAGTACTTC. Amino acids: CAWSQGAETQYF. Full variable domain (remainder filled in from reference TRBV30 and TRBJ2-5): SQTIHQWPATLVQPVGSPLSLECTVEGTSNPNLYWYRQAAGRGLQLLFYSVGIGQISSEVPQNLSASRPQDRQFILSSKKLLLSDSGFYLCAWSQGAETQYFGPGTRLLVL.

The chain recombines TRBV4-3 with TRBJ1-4; tentatively, D is TRBD1 (6 bases). Germline V gene sequence: CDR1 LGHNA, CDR2 YSLEER. The ends were cut back, 2 bases at V and 8 bases at J, with 15 bases in the middle. The CDR3 has 15 amino acids. This CDR3 is CASSQTDRIGEKLFF. CDR3 coding DNA: TGCGCCAGCAGCCAAACCGACAGGATTGGAGAAAAACTGTTTTTT.

The chain links TRBV30 to TRBJ1-2, with a tentative D call TRBD1 (5 bases). CDR1 is GTSNPN and CDR2 is SVGIG in the germline V gene (reference sequence). This CDR3 is built from 12 residues. V was cut by 3 bases and J by 8 bases, with 13 bases left in between. The CDR3 DNA is TGTGCCTGGAGACCTGTAGGGGCCGGCTACACCTTC. It translates to CAWRPVGAGYTF. The full variable domain, its missing parts supplied by reference TRBV30 and TRBJ1-2, is SQTIHQWPATLVQPVGSPLSLECTVEGTSNPNLYWYRQAAGRGLQLLFYSVGIGQISSEVPQNLSASRPQDRQFILSSKKLLLSDSGFYLCAWRPVGAGYTFGSGTRLTVV.

This chain links TRBV29-1 with TRBJ1-2, with D possibly being TRBD1 (5 bases). The CDR3 has 13 residues. Germline CDR1 reads SQVTM; CDR2 reads ANQGSEA. The V end was cut by 4 bases, the J end by 1 base, with 10 bases between. Here the CDR3 DNA reads TGCAGCGTTGGATTTGGGGGTAACTATGGCTACACCTTC. Encoded protein: CSVGFGGNYGYTF.

The chain has TRBV2 and TRBJ2-5; D perhaps matches TRBD2 (5 bases). CDR3 size: 14 residues. The ends were cut back, 4 bases at V and 5 bases at J, with 14 bases in the middle. Germline CDR1 and CDR2: SNHLY and FYNNEI. Here the CDR3 DNA reads TGTGCCAGCAGTGGTGGACTTAGTGGGGAGACCCAGTACTTC. Its translation is CASSGGLSGETQYF.

This chain connects TRBV3-1 (or the pseudogene TRBV3-2) to TRBJ1-2; 7 bases fit TRBD1. Germline values: CDR1 LGHDT, CDR2 YNNKEL (reference sequence). After removal of 2 bases from V and 7 bases from J, the junction contained 10 bases not matched to a gene. CDR3 length: 15 amino acids. CDR3 sequence: CASSQRGHRGSGYTF. CDR3 in DNA: TGTGCCAGCAGCCAAAGGGGTCACAGGGGCAGTGGCTACACCTTC.

The rearrangement joins TRBV9 to TRBJ2-3; tentative D call: TRBD2 (6 bases). Germline values: CDR1 SGDLS, CDR2 YYNGEE. The CDR3 length is 13 residues. V gave up 3 bases and J gave up 6 bases, with 11 bases separating them. The CDR3 region is CASSDGLRDTQYF. The CDR3 nucleotides are TGTGCCAGCAGCGACGGACTACGGGATACGCAGTATTTT.

V is TRBV11-3 and J is TRBJ2-6; no clear D gene. V was shortened by 1 base and J by 0 bases, with 4 bases between the two germline ends. There are 15 residues in the CDR3. From germline, CDR1 is SGHNT and CDR2 YENEEA. CDR3 sequence reads: CASSLGGSGANVLTF. In nucleotides, the CDR3 is TGTGCCAGCAGCTTAGGCGGCTCTGGGGCCAACGTCCTGACTTTC. Full variable domain (rest looked up from reference TRBV11-3 and TRBJ2-6): EAGVVQSPRYKIIEKKQPVAFWCNPISGHNTLYWYLQNLGQGPELLIRYENEEAVDDSQLPKDRFSAERLKGVDSTLKIQPAELGDSAVYLCASSLGGSGANVLTFGAGSRLTVL.

The chain combines TRBV18 with TRBJ1-1; the match to TRBD1 covers 8 bases. Germline V gene lookup returns CDR1 KGHSH and CDR2 LQKENI. This CDR3 has 19 amino acids. V shed 5 bases and J 1 base; nucleotides not matched to a gene: 18. The CDR3 DNA follows: TGTGCCAGCTCAGCGGACAGGGTTGGGGCGTTGTCTCGGAACACTGAAGCTTTCTTT. Residues: CASSADRVGALSRNTEAFF.

The J gene is TRBJ2-1, the V gene TRBV9; TRBD2 is a possible D gene (7 bases). The length of the CDR3 is 16 residues. Trimming cost V 0 bases and J 1 base, with 11 bases left between them. In germline, CDR1 is SGDLS, CDR2 YYNGEE. The chain's CDR3 is CASSVVKGGSYNEQFF. In DNA form, the CDR3 reads TGTGCCAGCAGCGTAGTAAAGGGGGGGTCCTACAATGAGCAGTTCTTC.

This chain uses TRBV10-3 with TRBJ2-1, with 8 bases aligning to TRBD2. The CDR3 contains 15 residues. V shed 2 bases, J shed 5 bases, and the junction held 5 bases outside the gene matches. Germline V gene lookup returns CDR1 ENHRY and CDR2 SYGVKD. The CDR3 DNA is TGTGCCATCAGTGAGCCGGGACTAGTAAACAATGAGCAGTTCTTC. Its translation: CAISEPGLVNNEQFF.

J is TRBJ2-1 and V is TRBV12-5; D may correspond to TRBD1 or TRBD2 (6 bases each). Trimming stripped 3 bases from V and 1 base from J, with 13 bases between. This CDR3 region has 16 residues. Germline V gene sequence: CDR1 LGHNT, CDR2 FRNRAP. CDR3 nucleotide sequence: TGTGCTAGTGGTTTTTCCTCGGGGGCGTCCTACAATGAGCAGTTCTTC. Encoded protein: CASGFSSGASYNEQFF.

The J gene is TRBJ1-5, the V gene TRBV19; 11 bases line up with TRBD1. The CDR3 is made up of 14 amino acids. Germline assignment: CDR1 LNHDA and CDR2 SQIVND (reference sequence). Trimming cost V 6 bases and J 9 bases; bases outside gene matches: 7. CDR3 residues: CASRGQGAGWPQHF. CDR3 nucleotide sequence: TGTGCCAGTAGAGGACAGGGGGCGGGATGGCCCCAGCATTTT. Using reference TRBV19 and TRBJ1-5 for the parts outside the CDR3, the full variable domain is DGGITQSPKYLFRKEGQNVTLSCEQNLNHDAMYWYRQDPGQGLRLIYYSQIVNDFQKGDIAEGYSVSREKKESFPLTVTSAQKNPTAFYLCASRGQGAGWPQHFGDGTRLSIL.

V gene TRBV7-3 combines with J gene TRBJ2-7; D ambiguous. The CDR3 length is 13 residues. CDR1 SGHTA and CDR2 FQGTGA come from the germline V gene. Trimming stripped 5 bases from V and 0 bases from J, with 8 bases between. The CDR3 DNA reads as TGTGCCAGCAGCACGAGTGCCTCCTACGAGCAGTACTTC. Its protein product is CASSTSASYEQYF.

The DNA for the CDR3 is TGTGCCAGCGGGGGAACCTTTTCCTACGAGCAGTACTTC. The encoded protein is CASGGTFSYEQYF. V usage is TRBV2 and J usage is TRBJ2-7; D tentatively fits TRBD1 or TRBD2 (5 bases each). CDR1 and CDR2 from the germline V gene are SNHLY and FYNNEI. There are 13 residues in the CDR3. V dropped 8 bases and J dropped 1 base, with 12 bases sitting between them.